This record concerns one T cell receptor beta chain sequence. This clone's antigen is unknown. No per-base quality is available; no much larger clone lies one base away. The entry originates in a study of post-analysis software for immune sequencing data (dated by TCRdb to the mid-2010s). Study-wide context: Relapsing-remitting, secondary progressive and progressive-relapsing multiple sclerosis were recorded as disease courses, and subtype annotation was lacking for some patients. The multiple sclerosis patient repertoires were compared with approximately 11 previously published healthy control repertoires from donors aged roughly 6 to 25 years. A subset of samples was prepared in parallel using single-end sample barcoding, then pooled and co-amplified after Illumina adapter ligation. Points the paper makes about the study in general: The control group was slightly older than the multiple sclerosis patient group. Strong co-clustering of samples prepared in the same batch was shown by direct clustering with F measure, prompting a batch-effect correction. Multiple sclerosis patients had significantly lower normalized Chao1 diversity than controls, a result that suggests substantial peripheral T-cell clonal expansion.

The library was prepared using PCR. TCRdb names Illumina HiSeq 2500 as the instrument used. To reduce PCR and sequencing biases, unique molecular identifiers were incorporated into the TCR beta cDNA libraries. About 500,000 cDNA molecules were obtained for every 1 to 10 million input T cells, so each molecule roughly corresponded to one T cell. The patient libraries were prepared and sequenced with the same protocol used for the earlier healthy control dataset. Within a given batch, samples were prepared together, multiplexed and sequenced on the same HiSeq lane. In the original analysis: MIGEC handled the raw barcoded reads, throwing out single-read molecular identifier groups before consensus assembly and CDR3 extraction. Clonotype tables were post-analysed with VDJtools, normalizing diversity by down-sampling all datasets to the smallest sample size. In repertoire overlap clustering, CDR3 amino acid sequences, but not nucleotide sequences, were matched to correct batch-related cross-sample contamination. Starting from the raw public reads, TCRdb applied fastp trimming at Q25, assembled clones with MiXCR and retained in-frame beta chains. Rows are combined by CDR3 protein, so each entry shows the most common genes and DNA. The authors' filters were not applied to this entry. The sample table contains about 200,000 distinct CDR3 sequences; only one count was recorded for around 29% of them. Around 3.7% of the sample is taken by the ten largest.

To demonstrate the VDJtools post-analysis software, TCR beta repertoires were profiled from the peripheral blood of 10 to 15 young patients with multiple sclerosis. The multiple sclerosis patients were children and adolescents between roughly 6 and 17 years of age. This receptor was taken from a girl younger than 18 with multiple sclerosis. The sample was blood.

The sequenced DNA is TGCAGTGCTAGTCGGGCCTGGGAGACCCAGTACTTC. Translation gives CSASRAWETQYF. Recombination linked TRBV20-1 to TRBJ2-5; the D segment cannot be called with confidence. From the cysteine through the phenylalanine, the CDR3 covers 12 amino acids. Only the CDR3 region is kept as DNA, spanning 36 bases read in frame from base 1. The V and J ends are trimmed by 3 bases and 5 bases, leaving 10 bases between them. Via the germline V gene (reference sequence), CDR1 is DFQATT and CDR2 SNEGSKA.